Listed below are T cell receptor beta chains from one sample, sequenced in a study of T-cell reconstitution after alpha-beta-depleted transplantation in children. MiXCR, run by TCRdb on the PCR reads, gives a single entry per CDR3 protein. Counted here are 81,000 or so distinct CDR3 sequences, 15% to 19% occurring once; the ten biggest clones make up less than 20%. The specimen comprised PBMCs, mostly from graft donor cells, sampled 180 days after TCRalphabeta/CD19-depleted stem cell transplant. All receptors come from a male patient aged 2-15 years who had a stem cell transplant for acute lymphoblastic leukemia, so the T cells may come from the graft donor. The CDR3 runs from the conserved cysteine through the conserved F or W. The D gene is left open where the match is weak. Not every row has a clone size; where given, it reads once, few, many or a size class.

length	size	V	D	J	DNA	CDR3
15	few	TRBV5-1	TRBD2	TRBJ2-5	TGCGCCAGCAACGCGGCTAGCGGGACTCAAGAGACCCAGTACTTC	CASNAASGTQETQYF
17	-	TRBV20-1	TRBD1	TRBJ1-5	TGCAGTGCAAACAGGGGGCGTGGGGGCTATAGCAATCAGCCCCAGCATTTT	CSANRGRGGYSNQPQHF
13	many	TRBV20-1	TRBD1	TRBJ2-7	TGCAGTGCTAGAGGGGACAGGGAAAACGAGCAGTACTTC	CSARGDRENEQYF
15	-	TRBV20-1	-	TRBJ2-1	TGCAGTGCTAGAGATAAAACTAAAGGCCGGCCTGAGCCGTTCTTC	CSARDKTKGRPEPFF
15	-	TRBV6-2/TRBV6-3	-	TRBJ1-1	TGTGCCAGCACTCCTGGGTGGTTGCTGAACACTGAAGCTTTCTTT	CASTPGWLLNTEAFF
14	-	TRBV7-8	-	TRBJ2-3	TGTGCCAGCAGCCCTTGGGAGGGGGCAGATACGCAGTATTTT	CASSPWEGADTQYF
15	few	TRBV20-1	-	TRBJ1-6	TGCAGTGCTAGAGATCAACAGGGCGCAGGTTCACCCCTCCACTTT	CSARDQQGAGSPLHF
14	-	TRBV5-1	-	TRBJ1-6	TGCGCCAGCAGCTTGGTACAGGGTAATTCACCCCTCCACTTT	CASSLVQGNSPLHF
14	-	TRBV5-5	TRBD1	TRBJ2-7	TGTGCCAGCAGCTTGACAGGGGGTACGGACGAGCAGTACTTC	CASSLTGGTDEQYF
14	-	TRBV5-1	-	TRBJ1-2	TGCGCCAGCAGCTCCTCGGGGGGGTTAGAAGGCTACACCTTC	CASSSSGGLEGYTF
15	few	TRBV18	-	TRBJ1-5	TGTGCCAGCTCACCAGAAGGGGAGCCCAATCAGCCCCAGCATTTT	CASSPEGEPNQPQHF
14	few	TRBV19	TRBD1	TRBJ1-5	TGTGCCAGTAGAGGACAGGGACGTGATCAGCCCCAGCATTTT	CASRGQGRDQPQHF
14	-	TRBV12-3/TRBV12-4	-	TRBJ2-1	TGTGCCAGCAGTTCGGGACACCCTTCGAATGAGCAGTTCTTC	CASSSGHPSNEQFF
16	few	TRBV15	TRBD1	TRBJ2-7	TGTGCCACCAGCAGAGTATGGACAGGGACTCCATACGAGCAGTACTTC	CATSRVWTGTPYEQYF
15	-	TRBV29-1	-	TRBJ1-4	TGCAGCGTTGGTCGGCAGGGTGCAATCGGTGAAAAACTGTTTTTT	CSVGRQGAIGEKLFF
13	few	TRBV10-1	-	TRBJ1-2	TGCGCCAGCAGTGAAGGCCGCGGGGATGGCTACACCTTC	CASSEGRGDGYTF
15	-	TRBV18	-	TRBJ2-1	TGTGCCAGCTCACCAAAAGGGCCGGTTTTCAATGAGCAGTTCTTC	CASSPKGPVFNEQFF
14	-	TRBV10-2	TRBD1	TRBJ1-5	TGCGCCAGCAGTGGACAGGGAAGCAATCAGCCCCAGCATTTT	CASSGQGSNQPQHF
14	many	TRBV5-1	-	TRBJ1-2	TGCGCCAGCAGCTTGGTAGGGGGAAACTATGGCTACACCTTC	CASSLVGGNYGYTF
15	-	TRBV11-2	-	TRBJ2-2	TGTGCCAGCAGCAGGCGTGGATACAGTACCGGGGAGCTGTTTTTT	CASSRRGYSTGELFF
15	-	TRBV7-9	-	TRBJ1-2	TGTGCCAGCAGCTTAACACAGGGTATCGACTATGACTACACCTTC	CASSLTQGIDYDYTF
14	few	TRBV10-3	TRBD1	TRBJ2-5	TGTGCCACCGAGACAGGGGGCAGGCAAGAGACCCAGTACTTC	CATETGGRQETQYF
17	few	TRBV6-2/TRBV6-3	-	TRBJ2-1	TGTGCCAGCAGTTACTCGTTTGGGCTTTTACCCTACAATGAGCAGTTCTTC	CASSYSFGLLPYNEQFF
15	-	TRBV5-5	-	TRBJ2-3	TGTGCCAGCAGCTTGTGGAAGGCAGACACAGATACGCAGTATTTT	CASSLWKADTDTQYF
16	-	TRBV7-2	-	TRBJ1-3	TGTGCCAGCAGCTTGAGACGTTGGACTTCTGGAAACACCATATATTTT	CASSLRRWTSGNTIYF
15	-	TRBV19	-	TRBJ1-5	TGTGCCAGTAGGCCGACAGCTCGTGACAATCAGCCCCAGCATTTT	CASRPTARDNQPQHF
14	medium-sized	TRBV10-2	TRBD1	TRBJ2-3	TGCGCCAGCAGTGTCGGCAGGGGGCGAGATACGCAGTATTTT	CASSVGRGRDTQYF
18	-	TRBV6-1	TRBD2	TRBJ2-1	TGTGCCAGCAGTGGACTAGCGGGAGGACCCAAGTCCTACAATGAGCAGTTCTTC	CASSGLAGGPKSYNEQFF
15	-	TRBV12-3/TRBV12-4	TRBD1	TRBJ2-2	TGTGCCAGCAGACCAGGACAGGGGAGGACCGGGGAGCTGTTTTTT	CASRPGQGRTGELFF
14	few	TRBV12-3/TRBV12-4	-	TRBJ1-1	TGTGCCAGCAGCCCTAGGGGGGAGAACACTGAAGCTTTCTTT	CASSPRGENTEAFF
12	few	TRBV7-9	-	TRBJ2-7	TGTGCCAGCACAGGGGATCTCTACGAGCAGTACTTC	CASTGDLYEQYF
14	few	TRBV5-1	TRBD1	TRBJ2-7	TGCGCCAGCAGCCTCCGGGACAGGGGAGACGAGCAGTACTTC	CASSLRDRGDEQYF
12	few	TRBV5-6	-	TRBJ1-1	TGTGCCAGCAGCTCCGGCACCACTGAAGCTTTCTTT	CASSSGTTEAFF
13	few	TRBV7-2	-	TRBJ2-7	TGTGCCAGCAGCCAGGGTAGTCTACGCGAGCAGTACTTC	CASSQGSLREQYF
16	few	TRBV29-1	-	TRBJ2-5	TGCAGCGTTGATACCCTTGAGCTGGGTATGGGTTTGACCCAGTACTTC	CSVDTLELGMGLTQYF
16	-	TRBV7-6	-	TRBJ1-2	TGTGCCAGCAGCTTAGCCCCAAACGAGTATAACTATGGCTACACCTTC	CASSLAPNEYNYGYTF
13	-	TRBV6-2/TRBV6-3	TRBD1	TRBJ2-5	TGTGCCAGAAATGACAGGGGTTCGGAGACCCAGTACTTC	CARNDRGSETQYF
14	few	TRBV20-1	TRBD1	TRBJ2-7	TGCAGTGCTAGAGATTACAGGGGGCAGGACGAGCAGTACTTC	CSARDYRGQDEQYF
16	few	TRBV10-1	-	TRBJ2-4	TGCGCCAGCAGTGAGTCGAAGGTTCTGGCCAAAAACATTCAGTACTTC	CASSESKVLAKNIQYF
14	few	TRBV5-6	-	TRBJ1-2	TGTGCCAGCAGCCCCAGGTCGACTGGATATGGCTACACCTTC	CASSPRSTGYGYTF
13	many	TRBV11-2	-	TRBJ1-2	TGTGCCAGCAGCACCTCCACTAACTATGGCTACACCTTC	CASSTSTNYGYTF
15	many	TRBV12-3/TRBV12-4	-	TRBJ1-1	TGTGCCAGCAGCCCCTCCCCCCCTGGGAACACTGAAGCTTTCTTT	CASSPSPPGNTEAFF
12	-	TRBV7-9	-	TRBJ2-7	TGTGCCAGCAGCGAACAGGGTTACGAGCATTACTTC	CASSEQGYEHYF
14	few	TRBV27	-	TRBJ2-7	TGTGCCAGCAGTTTAGCAGGTACTAACTACGAGCAGTACTTC	CASSLAGTNYEQYF
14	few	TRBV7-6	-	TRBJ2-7	TGTGCCAGCAGCCCTTTTGGGGGCTCCTACGAGCAGTACTTC	CASSPFGGSYEQYF
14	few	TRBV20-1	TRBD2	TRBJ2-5	TGCAGTGCTAGAACCGGGGGGGGGCGAGAGACCCAGTACTTC	CSARTGGGRETQYF
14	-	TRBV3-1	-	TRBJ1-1	TGTGCCAGCAGCCCGCGCGTTCGGGACACTGAAGCTTTCTTT	CASSPRVRDTEAFF
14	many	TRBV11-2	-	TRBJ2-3	TGTGCCAGCAGCATAGCTGCTGGGTTCGATACGCAGTATTTT	CASSIAAGFDTQYF
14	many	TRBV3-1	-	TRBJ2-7	TGTGCCAGCAGCCCAGGAGGAGGCTCCTACGAGCAGTACTTC	CASSPGGGSYEQYF
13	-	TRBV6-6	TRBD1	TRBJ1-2	TGTGCCACCCTCCCGCGGGACAGGGGGCTAGGGACCTTC	CATLPRDRGLGTF
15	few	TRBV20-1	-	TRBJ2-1	TGCAGTGCTCACACCTCCCAAGGGGGGGCCAATGAGCAGTTCTTC	CSAHTSQGGANEQFF
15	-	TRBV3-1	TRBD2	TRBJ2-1	TGTACCAGCAGGAGACTAGCTGGGAATATAGATGAGCAGTTCTTC	CTSRRLAGNIDEQFF
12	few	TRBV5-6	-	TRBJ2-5	TGTGCCAGCAGCACCGGAAGGCAGACCCAGTACTTC	CASSTGRQTQYF